The 18 T cell receptor beta chains below come from one sample, sequenced in a study of OX40 agonist ivuxolimab in advanced cancers. The data were produced by immunoSEQ multiplex PCR, yet TCRdb's version contains in-frame clones alone and is incomplete. The sample contains about 85,000 clones, 86% of which appear only once. Sequencing used CD4+ or CD8+ T cells sorted from blood, obtained in a trial of the OX40 agonist ivuxolimab. The receptors were sampled from an adult with an advanced solid tumor such as melanoma, head and neck, liver or kidney cancer.

This chain uses TRBV27 with TRBJ1-4, with D tentatively TRBD1 (6 bases). Germline V gene lookup returns CDR1 MNHEY and CDR2 SMNVEV (reference sequence). The CDR3 contains 22 residues. V was clipped by 1 base and J by 1 base, with 28 bases between them. The CDR3 loop reads CASSLLEWSMGGPAKTNEKLFF. In DNA, the CDR3 is TGTGCCAGCAGTTTATTAGAGTGGTCAATGGGGGGCCCGGCCAAAACTAATGAAAAACTGTTTTTT.

The rearrangement joins TRBV7-3 to TRBJ2-3; TRBD2 matches 7 bases. The CDR3 is 14 residues long. CDR1 is SGHTA, CDR2 FQGTGA, per germline. V lost 0 bases to trimming and J lost 4 bases; unmatched junction nucleotides: 1. DNA of the CDR3: TGTGCCAGCAGCTTAACAGGGAGGGCAGATACGCAGTATTTT. Protein product: CASSLTGRADTQYF.

This clone was counted once. V and J are TRBV6-1 and TRBJ1-1, with D maybe TRBD1 (6 bases). CDR3 length: 20 amino acids. V was trimmed by 1 base and J by 3 bases, leaving 27 bases between them. Germline V gives CDR1 MNHNS, CDR2 SASEGT. The CDR3 loop reads CASSEEIIAGTLSRYTEAFF. CDR3 DNA sequence: TGTGCCAGCAGTGAAGAAATTATAGCCGGGACATTAAGTCGGTACACTGAAGCTTTCTTT.

The chain combines TRBV5-1 with TRBJ2-7; tentatively, D is TRBD1 or TRBD2 (5 bases each). V was pared by 3 bases and J by 5 bases, with 12 bases between. The length of the CDR3 is 13 residues. Germline V gene sequence: CDR1 SGHRS, CDR2 YFSETQ. This CDR3 is CASSWAGTDEQYF. CDR3 nucleotides: TGCGCCAGCAGCTGGGCCGGGACCGACGAGCAGTACTTC.

The chain joins TRBV6-6 to TRBJ1-1; D is unclear. With 5 bases removed from V and 0 bases from J, the gap between germline ends came to 10 bases. The CDR3 runs 14 residues. The V gene's germline CDR1 is MNHNY and CDR2 SVGAGI (reference sequence). CDR3 coding DNA: TGTGCCAGCAGTAAACTTACGGTGAACACTGAAGCTTTCTTT. It translates to CASSKLTVNTEAFF.

The rearrangement links TRBV18 to TRBJ2-1, with D hard to call. The V and J ends lost 3 bases and 0 bases respectively, with 18 bases between them. Per the germline V gene, CDR1 is KGHSH and CDR2 is LQKENI. CDR3 length: 18 amino acids. CDR3 protein: CASSPPDGFRRSYNEQFF. In DNA, the CDR3 is TGTGCCAGCTCACCGCCCGATGGGTTCCGACGCTCCTACAATGAGCAGTTCTTC.

The chain employs TRBV6-1 and TRBJ2-2, with 7 bases that match TRBD1. The CDR3 covers 18 residues. CDR1 and CDR2 (germline): MNHNS, SASEGT. The V and J ends lost 4 bases and 0 bases, in that order; junction bases with no gene match: 11. The CDR3 is CASSGPVTGFANTGELFF. CDR3 DNA sequence: TGTGCCAGCAGTGGCCCCGTGACAGGGTTCGCGAACACCGGGGAGCTGTTTTTT.

The gene calls are TRBV6-5 and TRBJ1-1; D possibly corresponds to TRBD1 (5 bases). The CDR3 totals 14 residues. The germline V gene has CDR1 MNHEY and CDR2 SVGAGI. Trimming stripped 3 bases from V and 4 bases from J, with 12 bases between. CDR3 sequence: CASSYQGGSTEAFF. The CDR3 region has the DNA TGTGCCAGCAGTTATCAGGGAGGGAGCACTGAAGCTTTCTTT.

This sequence joins TRBV30 and TRBJ2-3; 7 nucleotides line up with TRBD2. The germline CDR1 and CDR2 sequences are GTSNPN and SVGIG (reference sequence). V was pared by 2 bases and J by 4 bases, with 12 bases of the junction left unmatched. The CDR3 loop spans 16 amino acids. The chain's CDR3 is CAWSPAPAGSSDTQYF. For the CDR3, the DNA is TGTGCCTGGAGTCCGGCACCAGCGGGGTCCTCAGATACGCAGTATTTT.

This chain joins TRBV28 and TRBJ1-5, with D tentatively TRBD1 (6 bases). The CDR3 runs to 15 residues. CDR1 MDHEN and CDR2 SYDVKM come from the germline V gene. V was trimmed by 5 bases and J by 7 bases, leaving 18 bases between them. The CDR3 DNA follows: TGTGCCAGCAGTCCTCTTCAGCAGGGGCCACAGCCCCAGCATTTT. Amino acid sequence: CASSPLQQGPQPQHF. Looking up the rest from reference TRBV28 and TRBJ1-5 gives the full variable domain: DVKVTQSSRYLVKRTGEKVFLECVQDMDHENMFWYRQDPGLGLRLIYFSYDVKMKEKGDIPEGYSVSREKKERFSLILESASTNQTSMYLCASSPLQQGPQPQHFGDGTRLSIL.

CDR3 sequence: CASSQRTGYSYEQYF. The CDR3 DNA reads as TGCGCCAGCAGCCAACGGACAGGCTACTCCTACGAGCAGTACTTC. The V gene is TRBV4-3, the J gene TRBJ2-7; TRBD1 matches at 7 bases. V was clipped by 2 bases and J by 0 bases; unmatched bases: 4. CDR3 length equals 15 residues. Germline V lookup: CDR1 LGHNA, CDR2 YSLEER.

About this clone: Other DNA sequences of this sample code for an identical CDR3. The chain employs TRBV18 and TRBJ2-5, with D tentatively TRBD2 (5 bases). The CDR3 is 14 residues long. Trimming took 3 bases from V and 1 from J, leaving 9 bases between them. Germline lookup yields CDR1 KGHSH and CDR2 LQKENI. In DNA, the CDR3 is TGTGCCAGCTCACCCCCCGGGGTCCAAGAGACCCAGTACTTC. This encodes CASSPPGVQETQYF.

This chain joins TRBV2 and TRBJ2-1; D is perhaps TRBD1 (6 bases). The ends were cut back, 7 bases at V and 2 bases at J, with 9 bases in the middle. The CDR3 is made up of 13 amino acids. Germline lookup yields CDR1 SNHLY and CDR2 FYNNEI. The CDR3 is CASTDSAYNEQFF. The CDR3 DNA follows: TGTGCCAGCACGGACAGTGCCTACAATGAGCAGTTCTTC.

With respect to this clone: This sample includes further DNA sequences coding for the same CDR3. The CDR3 region has the DNA TGCAGCGTTGGTGGCAATCAGCCCCAGCATTTT. Translating gives CSVGGNQPQHF. The chain joins TRBV29-1 to TRBJ1-5; D ambiguous. Germline V gene data show CDR1 as SQVTM and CDR2 as ANQGSEA. The CDR3 is made up of 11 amino acids. V dropped 4 bases and J dropped 2 bases, with 3 bases sitting between them. The whole variable domain, filled in from reference TRBV29-1 and TRBJ1-5, reads SAVISQKPSRDICQRGTSLTIQCQVDSQVTMMFWYRQQPGQSLTLIATANQGSEATYESGFVIDKFPISRPNLTFSTLTVSNMSPEDSSIYLCSVGGNQPQHFGDGTRLSIL.

Only a few counts were recorded for this clone. J is TRBJ1-1 and V is TRBV7-8; TRBD1 might be the D (5 bases). The CDR3 has 13 amino acids. The V gene's germline CDR1 is SGHVS and CDR2 FQNEAQ. V lost 2 bases and J 1 base, leaving 5 bases between the germline ends. The CDR3 bases are TGTGCCAGCAGCTTACAGGGGAACACTGAAGCTTTCTTT. Protein product: CASSLQGNTEAFF.

This clone was seen only once. V and J are TRBV6-5 and TRBJ1-3; tentatively, D is TRBD1 (5 bases). The CDR3 sequence is 14 residues long. Trimming removed 7 bases from V and 0 bases from J, with 10 bases in between. Per germline, CDR1 MNHEY and CDR2 SVGAGI. The CDR3 DNA follows: TGTGCCAGCAAACCGACAGACTCTGGAAACACCATATATTTT. Translating it yields CASKPTDSGNTIYF.

For the CDR3, the DNA is TGTGCCAGTACCAGGGGCTCTGGGGCCAACGTCCTGACTTTC. This encodes CASTRGSGANVLTF. The chain carries TRBV6-5 and TRBJ2-6; D may be TRBD1 (6 bases). CDR3 size: 14 residues. CDR1 and CDR2 from the germline V gene are MNHEY and SVGAGI. V was pared by 9 bases and J by 0 bases, with 9 bases between.

The gene calls are TRBV29-1 and TRBJ1-2; TRBD1 is a possible D gene (6 bases). The V end was cut by 6 bases, the J end by 6 bases, with 32 bases between. The CDR3 spans 18 residues. The germline gives CDR1 SQVTM, CDR2 ANQGSEA. CDR3 sequence reads: CSVVLKTDSGFLLNGYTF. CDR3 nucleotides: TGCAGCGTCGTGCTAAAAACGGACAGTGGTTTTCTATTGAATGGCTACACCTTC.